Following are 14 T cell receptor beta chains from one sample sequenced in a study of post-analysis software for immune sequencing data. Unique molecular identifiers were present in the TCR beta cDNA libraries. TCRdb ran MiXCR on the PCR reads and lists one entry per CDR3 protein. The table has 650,000 to 850,000 distinct CDR3 sequences, 40% to 55% seen once. These TCRs' antigens remain unknown. Broader study findings: Among five TRBV segments more frequent in patients than controls were TRBV5-6, TRBV5-1 and TRBV20-1.

Sequencing used blood. The receptors derive from a girl aged 10 to 17 with multiple sclerosis.

This clonotype was detected a few times. The J gene is TRBJ2-6, the V gene TRBV4-3, with unresolved D. The germline V gene encodes CDR1 LGHNA and CDR2 YSLEER. The CDR3 totals 13 residues. The V end was cut by 5 bases, the J end by 12 bases, with 14 bases between. CDR3 loop: CASSSRPRGVLTF. The DNA for the CDR3 is TGCGCCAGCAGCTCTCGGCCGAGAGGCGTCCTGACTTTC.

V gene TRBV9 combines with J gene TRBJ1-2; D is possibly TRBD1 (5 bases). V was cut by 4 bases and J by 4 bases, with 17 bases left in between. The germline V gene encodes CDR1 SGDLS and CDR2 YYNGEE. The length of the CDR3 is 15 residues. The CDR3 coding sequence is TGTGCCAGCAGCCTCACAGACGGGGGATTCTATGGCTACACCTTC. This encodes CASSLTDGGFYGYTF.

V usage is TRBV27 and J usage is TRBJ2-3, with D tentatively TRBD1 (6 bases). The germline gives CDR1 MNHEY, CDR2 SMNVEV (reference sequence). CDR3 length: 15 amino acids. Deletions cut 2 bases from V and 6 bases from J, with 15 bases between. The CDR3 loop reads CASSLDVGAGDTQYF. Here the CDR3 DNA reads TGTGCCAGCAGTTTAGACGTGGGGGCAGGGGATACGCAGTATTTT.

This clonotype has only a few counts. The genes are TRBV10-3 and TRBJ2-5; 9 nucleotides agree with TRBD2. The junction had 8 bases not matched to a gene; V was cut back by 10 bases and J by 5 bases. The germline V gene encodes CDR1 ENHRY and CDR2 SYGVKD. This CDR3 spans 13 amino acids. In DNA, the CDR3 is TGTGCCACAGTAGCGGGAGTTGGGGAGACCCAGTACTTC. Amino acid sequence: CATVAGVGETQYF.

This clonotype was counted only a few times. The chain links TRBV7-9 to TRBJ2-1; D remains unclear. The CDR3 loop spans 15 amino acids. The V and J ends lost 5 bases and 9 bases respectively, with 20 bases between them. CDR1 and CDR2 (germline): SEHNR, FQNEAQ (reference sequence). This chain's CDR3 is CASSQKVAIGTEQFF. As DNA, the CDR3 is TGTGCCAGCAGCCAAAAAGTGGCAATTGGAACTGAGCAGTTCTTC.

The chain recombines TRBV7-2 with TRBJ2-4; D unclear. The CDR3 runs to 15 residues. Trimming took 6 bases from V and 6 from J, leaving 18 bases between them. Germline lookup yields CDR1 SGHTA and CDR2 FQGNSA. In DNA, the CDR3 is TGTGCCAGCAGTCCTCCCGTCGGCAGCTCAAACATTCAGTACTTC. It yields the protein CASSPPVGSSNIQYF.

CDR3 coding DNA: TGCGCCAGCAGCCCGGACACCTTGAACACTGAAGCTTTCTTT. It is translated as CASSPDTLNTEAFF. This rearrangement joins TRBV5-1 to TRBJ1-1; tentatively, D is TRBD1 (5 bases). In germline, CDR1 is SGHRS, CDR2 YFSETQ. This CDR3 is 14 amino acids long. V was clipped by 4 bases and J by 0 bases, with 10 bases between them. The full variable domain, with the rest looked up from reference TRBV5-1 and TRBJ1-1, is KAGVTQTPRYLIKTRGQQVTLSCSPISGHRSVSWYQQTPGQGLQFLFEYFSETQRNKGNFPGRFSGRQFSNSRSEMNVSTLELGDSALYLCASSPDTLNTEAFFGQGTRLTVV.

The chain combines TRBV6-5 with TRBJ1-1, with a tentative D call TRBD1 (5 bases). Per the germline V gene, CDR1 is MNHEY and CDR2 is SVGAGI. This CDR3 region has 14 residues. Trimming pared 6 bases from V and 6 bases from J, leaving 17 bases between. CDR3 protein: CASSRTGPGAEAFF. Here the CDR3 DNA reads TGTGCCAGCAGCCGAACGGGACCTGGGGCTGAAGCTTTCTTT.

This clonotype has only a few counts. The rearrangement uses TRBV20-1 and TRBJ2-7, with 9 bases matching TRBD2. Germline trimming cut 0 bases from V and 5 bases from J; bases unmatched to any gene: 11. The CDR3 is made up of 16 amino acids. Germline CDR1 DFQATT, CDR2 SNEGSKA (reference sequence). CDR3 region: CSARDQRREGWDEQYF. CDR3 nucleotides: TGCAGTGCTAGAGATCAGAGGCGGGAGGGCTGGGACGAGCAGTACTTC.

The chain links TRBV12-3 or TRBV12-4 to TRBJ2-1; tentatively, D is TRBD2 (6 bases). V was clipped by 3 bases and J by 7 bases, with 16 bases between them. This CDR3 is 15 amino acids long. CDR3: CASSFTAEGVNEQFF. The CDR3 DNA reads as TGTGCCAGCAGTTTCACGGCGGAGGGAGTAAATGAGCAGTTCTTC.

The rearrangement uses TRBV7-9 and TRBJ1-2; D uncertain. Germline V lookup: CDR1 SEHNR, CDR2 FQNEAQ (reference sequence). This CDR3 is built from 15 residues. The V end lost 1 base, the J end lost 2 bases, and 11 bases lay between the germline ends. The CDR3 DNA is TGTGCCAGCAGCTTAGGGAACAGCCCGAACTATGGCTACACCTTC. Residues: CASSLGNSPNYGYTF.

The chain recombines TRBV9 with TRBJ2-5, with D perhaps assigned TRBD1 or TRBD2 (6 bases each). The CDR3 is made up of 15 amino acids. Germline assignment: CDR1 SGDLS and CDR2 YYNGEE. Deletions cut 0 bases from V and 4 bases from J, with 13 bases between. The CDR3 nucleotides are TGTGCCAGCAGCGTAGCGGTCGGGGGCTCAGAGACCCAGTACTTC. Residues: CASSVAVGGSETQYF.

V and J are TRBV6-1 and TRBJ2-5; TRBD2 agrees at 13 bases. CDR3 size: 17 residues. Germline-derived CDR1 and CDR2 are MNHNS and SASEGT. J was trimmed by 5 bases and V by 6 bases; bases with no gene match: 12. CDR3 amino acids: CASSQSGLAGDRETQYF. CDR3 bases: TGTGCCAGCAGCCAATCCGGACTAGCGGGAGATAGGGAGACCCAGTACTTC.

Only one count was recorded for this clonotype. V is TRBV12-3 or TRBV12-4 and J is TRBJ2-5; either TRBD1 or TRBD2 may supply D (5 bases each). The V and J ends lost 5 bases and 11 bases respectively, with 27 bases between them. The CDR3 is made up of 16 amino acids. CDR3 amino acids: CASSTTPLTEVRGQYF. The DNA for the CDR3 is TGTGCCAGCAGTACAACCCCCTTGACAGAGGTACGAGGGCAGTACTTC.